Presented here are 25 T cell receptor beta chains from one specimen sequenced in a study of shared clonotypes between healthy human individuals. Measured with immunoSEQ multiplex PCR; TCRdb has only the in-frame clones, and not every one. The table shows approximately 320,000 clones, with roughly 84% occurring only once. Material for sequencing was memory CD8+ T cells sorted from blood. The subset was: CD45RO+ cells pooled with CCR7-negative TemRA cells. The receptors originated from a man aged 18-30 years in good health.

The chain uses TRBV7-6 and TRBJ1-2; possibly TRBD1 for D (5 bases). Germline CDR1 is SGHVS and CDR2 is FNYEAQ. V was shortened by 1 base and J by 6 bases, with 9 bases between the two germline ends. The CDR3 consists of 13 residues. The CDR3 bases are TGTGCCAGCAGCTTAGGCTCCAGGGATGGCTACACCTTC. It translates to CASSLGSRDGYTF.

A note on this clone: The sample contains more than one DNA sequence encoding this CDR3. CDR3 loop: CASSLGLQETQYF. The CDR3 bases are TGTGCCAGCAGCTTAGGGCTACAAGAGACCCAGTACTTC. The chain recombines TRBV5-8 with TRBJ2-5, with D unresolved. V lost 2 bases and J 2 bases, leaving 7 bases between the germline ends. The CDR3 has 13 residues. CDR1 SGHTS and CDR2 YDEGEE come from the germline V gene. Looking up the rest from reference TRBV5-8 and TRBJ2-5 gives the full variable domain: EAGVTQSPTHLIKTRGQQATLRCSPISGHTSVYWYQQALGLGLQFLLWYDEGEERNRGNFPPRFSGRQFPNYSSELNVNALELEDSALYLCASSLGLQETQYFGPGTRLLVL.

The chain is built from TRBV30 and TRBJ2-1, with D tentatively TRBD2 (6 bases). Germline CDR1 GTSNPN, CDR2 SVGIG (reference sequence). Trimming removed 0 bases from V and 7 bases from J, with 13 bases in between. There are 14 residues in the CDR3. DNA of the CDR3: TGTGCCTGGAGTGTAGGGGACTTACGGAATGAGCAGTTCTTC. Translated, it gives CAWSVGDLRNEQFF.

This chain uses TRBV4-2 with TRBJ2-7, with 9 bases lining up with TRBD2. CDR3 size: 15 residues. J gave up 5 bases and V 0 bases, and 5 bases lay outside the gene matches. Germline CDR1 is LGHNA and CDR2 is YNFKEQ. As DNA, the CDR3 is TGTGCCAGCAGCCAAGAAGTAGCGGGGGAGGACGAGCAGTACTTC. As protein: CASSQEVAGEDEQYF.

Of note for this clone: The germline gene is not matched at one end of the junction; a read error may be the cause. The chain combines TRBV7-9 with TRBJ1-6, with D perhaps TRBD1 (5 bases). Germline CDR1 reads SEHNR; CDR2 reads FQNEAQ (reference sequence). This CDR3 comprises 16 residues. In DNA form, the CDR3 reads TGTGCCAGCAGCCAATTTGGACACTCCGATAATTCACCCCTCCACTTT. Protein product: CASSQFGHSDNSPLHF.

The CDR3 here is CASSLVSSSETQYF. DNA of the CDR3: TGTGCCAGCAGCTTAGTTTCTAGCTCAGAGACCCAGTACTTC. The J gene is TRBJ2-5, the V gene TRBV11-2, with a possible D match to TRBD2 (5 bases). Germline assignment: CDR1 SGHAT and CDR2 FQNNGV. This CDR3 is 14 amino acids long. Trimming stripped 1 base from V and 4 bases from J, with 10 bases between.

This chain joins TRBV19 and TRBJ1-3, with D tentatively TRBD1 (6 bases). The CDR3 runs to 15 residues. CDR1 and CDR2 from the germline V gene are LNHDA and SQIVND (reference sequence). The V end lost 8 bases, the J end lost 0 bases, and 14 bases lay between the germline ends. The CDR3 sequence: CASVGQRYSGNTIYF. CDR3 nucleotide sequence: TGTGCCAGTGTAGGACAGCGGTACTCTGGAAACACCATATATTTT.

V gene TRBV5-1 combines with J gene TRBJ2-7; TRBD1 matches 11 bases. The germline gives CDR1 SGHRS, CDR2 YFSETQ. This CDR3 has 14 amino acids. The V gene end was trimmed by 7 bases and the J gene end by 3 bases; junction bases not matched to a gene: 6. The CDR3 reads CASGRTGGLYEQYF. CDR3 DNA sequence: TGCGCCAGCGGACGGACAGGGGGCCTCTACGAGCAGTACTTC.

Only one count was recorded for this clone. This rearrangement joins TRBV28 to TRBJ2-7; TRBD2 matches 9 bases. Germline CDR1 MDHEN, CDR2 SYDVKM. The CDR3 consists of 15 residues. J gave up 6 bases and V 6 bases, and 12 bases lay outside the gene matches. CDR3 nucleotides: TGTGCCAGCAGCTTGACTACGGGACTAGCTGGCGAGCAGTACTTC. Its protein is CASSLTTGLAGEQYF.

The count of this clone is one. The sample holds other DNA sequences that translate to the same CDR3. The gene calls are TRBV4-1 and TRBJ2-7, with D perhaps TRBD2 (5 bases). This CDR3 is built from 12 residues. Deletions cut 1 base from V and 6 bases from J, with 7 bases between. Per germline, CDR1 MGHRA and CDR2 YSYEKL. CDR3 sequence (DNA): TGCGCCAGCAGCCAAGTTCGGGGCGAGCAGTACTTC. As protein: CASSQVRGEQYF.

The genes are TRBV25-1 and TRBJ1-5; TRBD1 matches 9 bases. Losses at the gene ends were 4 bases for V and 6 bases for J; bases not matched to a gene: 7. The CDR3 runs 15 residues. CDR1 MGHDK and CDR2 SYGVNS come from the germline V gene. CDR3 DNA: TGTGCCAGCAGTGCCGACAGGGGGGCCTCTCAGCCCCAGCATTTT. Translated: CASSADRGASQPQHF.

The J gene is TRBJ2-2, the V gene TRBV29-1; a weak D match, TRBD1 (6 bases). Germline assignment: CDR1 SQVTM and CDR2 ANQGSEA. The CDR3 has 12 amino acids. V dropped 6 bases and J dropped 4 bases, with 9 bases sitting between them. Here the CDR3 reads CSVRGSTGELFF. DNA of the CDR3: TGCAGCGTGAGGGGGTCCACCGGGGAGCTGTTTTTT.

Only a few counts were recorded for this clone. The chain carries TRBV4-3 and TRBJ2-7; D gene ambiguous. Germline V gene data show CDR1 as LGHNA and CDR2 as YSLEER. V lost 0 bases, J lost 1 base, and 10 bases lay in between. This CDR3 spans 15 amino acids. The CDR3 nucleotides read TGCGCCAGCAGCCAAGATCGGCGCGGTTCCTACGAGCAGTACTTC. This translates into CASSQDRRGSYEQYF.

This rearrangement joins TRBV7-9 to TRBJ2-3; either TRBD1 or TRBD2 may supply D (5 bases each). In germline, CDR1 is SEHNR, CDR2 FQNEAQ (reference sequence). Trimming stripped 3 bases from V and 2 bases from J, with 9 bases between. The CDR3 sequence is 14 residues long. CDR3 DNA sequence: TGTGCCAGCAGCTTCCGGGACCCCACAGATACGCAGTATTTT. Translating gives CASSFRDPTDTQYF.

This clone was recorded once. The gene calls are TRBV7-9 and TRBJ2-7; 13 bases are shared with TRBD2. The junction had 14 bases not matched to a gene; V was cut back by 5 bases and J by 4 bases. This CDR3 has 18 residues. In germline, CDR1 is SEHNR, CDR2 FQNEAQ (reference sequence). The CDR3 DNA follows: TGTGCCAGCAGCCACGTCTCCTGGGGACTAGCGGGGAATTACGAGCAGTACTTC. It specifies CASSHVSWGLAGNYEQYF.

The rearrangement links TRBV29-1 to TRBJ2-2, with TRBD2 matching over 12 bases. CDR1 and CDR2 from the germline V gene are SQVTM and ANQGSEA. This CDR3 has 14 amino acids. V lost 7 bases and J lost 7; bases outside the gene matches: 7. Written as DNA, the CDR3 is TGCAGCGCCCTAGCGGGAGGGCCGGACGGGGAGCTGTTTTTT. It yields the protein CSALAGGPDGELFF.

This clone was seen once. The chain is built from TRBV4-3 and TRBJ2-7, with a possible D match to TRBD1 (5 bases). Germline V gives CDR1 LGHNA, CDR2 YSLEER. The V and J ends lost 4 bases and 0 bases respectively, with 13 bases between them. This CDR3 has 15 residues. The CDR3 bases are TGCGCCAGCAGCCGCGTCCTGGGGCCCTCCTACGAGCAGTACTTC. It translates to CASSRVLGPSYEQYF.

The chain employs TRBV5-4 and TRBJ2-7; tentatively, D is TRBD1 (5 bases). The germline V and J ends were trimmed by 2 bases and 3 bases, with 12 bases remaining between them. Germline lookup yields CDR1 SGHNT and CDR2 YYREEE (reference sequence). The CDR3 is made up of 14 amino acids. This CDR3 is CASSFTGSGYEQYF. The CDR3 coding sequence is TGTGCCAGCAGCTTTACAGGTTCGGGCTACGAGCAGTACTTC.

The chain is built from TRBV9 and TRBJ2-7; the match to TRBD2 covers 10 bases. J lost 5 bases, V lost 4 bases, and 6 bases had no gene match. The germline V gene encodes CDR1 SGDLS and CDR2 YYNGEE. This CDR3 region has 14 residues. The CDR3 loop reads CASSPTSGAHEQYF. CDR3 DNA sequence: TGTGCCAGCAGCCCCACTAGCGGGGCCCACGAGCAGTACTTC.

The chain combines TRBV7-3 with TRBJ2-1; D is possibly TRBD2 (6 bases). Germline CDR1 and CDR2: SGHTA and FQGTGA. V lost 2 bases and J 6 bases, leaving 11 bases between the germline ends. CDR3 length: 14 amino acids. The CDR3 nucleotides read TGTGCCAGCAGCTTATTTCCGGGAGCCAATGAGCAGTTCTTC. Its protein product is CASSLFPGANEQFF.

This chain links TRBV18 with TRBJ2-7, with TRBD2 identical over 13 bases. The germline gives CDR1 KGHSH, CDR2 LQKENI. V trimming: 2 bases; J trimming: 5 bases; junction bases outside the gene matches: 6. The CDR3 spans 16 residues. In DNA form, the CDR3 reads TGTGCCAGCTCACCATTGGTAGGACTAGCGGGAGACGAGCAGTACTTC. Protein product: CASSPLVGLAGDEQYF.

The rearrangement links TRBV15 to TRBJ2-3; 15 bases line up with TRBD2. Germline loops: CDR1 LNHNV, CDR2 YYDKDF (reference sequence). This CDR3 comprises 22 residues. V shed 5 bases, J shed 0 bases, and the junction held 18 bases outside the gene matches. CDR3 sequence reads: CATSAPNPGLAGGGVSTDTQYF. CDR3 in DNA: TGTGCCACCAGCGCTCCCAACCCGGGACTAGCGGGAGGTGGGGTGAGCACAGATACGCAGTATTTT.

The sample holds one count of this clone. The rearrangement uses TRBV4-1 and TRBJ1-2; possible D gene TRBD1, 6 bases. Trimming removed 0 bases at V and 7 bases at J, with 15 bases between. CDR1 and CDR2 from the germline V gene are MGHRA and YSYEKL. The CDR3 has 15 residues. The CDR3 bases are TGCGCCAGCAGCCAAGAGGAGTGGGGGGCGATTGGCTACACCTTC. Its translation is CASSQEEWGAIGYTF.

V is TRBV14 and J is TRBJ1-6; 8 bases line up with TRBD1. Germline CDR1 and CDR2: SGHDN and FVKESK. The CDR3 length is 19 residues. The V segment lost 4 bases and the J segment 0 bases; nucleotides outside the gene matches: 11. The CDR3 region is CASSLSRGQADSYNSPLHF. Here the CDR3 DNA reads TGTGCCAGCAGCCTAAGTAGGGGACAGGCCGACTCCTATAATTCACCCCTCCACTTT.

The J gene is TRBJ2-3, the V gene TRBV7-9; D uncertain. V was shortened by 1 base and J by 4 bases, with 6 bases between the two germline ends. CDR1 is SEHNR, CDR2 FQNEAQ, per germline (reference sequence). The CDR3 is 13 amino acids. CDR3 residues: CASSLGVADTQYF. CDR3 nucleotides: TGTGCCAGCAGCTTAGGAGTTGCAGATACGCAGTATTTT.